One and the same sample provided the 5 T cell receptor beta chains below, sequenced in a study of technical replicates of blood from a handful of donors. Here immunoSEQ multiplex PCR was the method, and the copy in TCRdb shows in-frame clones only, minus some. Here the sample spans roughly 68,000 clones, about nine tenths being singletons. Sample: PBMCs. The receptor source for this set is a human donor in good health. Some clones in this sample may be carry-over from other donors' samples.

Regarding this clone: A junction boundary mismatches the germline segment, possibly from a read error. The rearrangement links TRBV4-3 to TRBJ1-2; D unresolved. This CDR3 is built from 13 residues. In germline, CDR1 is LGHNA, CDR2 YSLEER. This chain's CDR3 is CASSQGGPGGYTF. CDR3 sequence (DNA): TGCGCCAGCAGTCAAGGAGGGCCGGGGGGCTACACCTTC.

The V gene is TRBV21-1, the J gene TRBJ2-7; the table assigns TRBD2, which was not confirmed against the DNA. TRBV21-1 is noted as a pseudogene. The CDR3 runs to 11 residues. The CDR3 sequence: CASGLTNEQYF. In nucleotides, the CDR3 is TGTGCCAGCGGACTAACGAACGAGCAGTACTTC.

The chain combines TRBV11-3 with TRBJ2-3; D gene unclear. Germline V gene sequence: CDR1 SGHNT, CDR2 YENEEA. The CDR3 covers 13 residues. V gave up 4 bases and J gave up 8 bases, with 13 bases separating them. The CDR3 coding sequence is TGTGCCAGCAGCTCTAGAGGAACGGCTACGCAGTATTTT. The encoded protein is CASSSRGTATQYF.

The CDR3 loop reads CASSVEGGLDQPQHF. CDR3 DNA sequence: TGTGCCAGCAGCGTAGAGGGAGGGCTTGATCAGCCCCAGCATTTT. This chain uses TRBV9 with TRBJ1-5; D is uncertain. The CDR3 totals 15 residues. Germline-derived CDR1 and CDR2 are SGDLS and YYNGEE. Trimming took off 0 bases at V and 5 bases at J, with 12 bases between the two ends.

The chain joins TRBV11-2 to TRBJ1-5, with no clear D. Trimming took 1 base from V and 1 from J, leaving 5 bases between them. Germline values: CDR1 SGHAT, CDR2 FQNNGV. The CDR3 covers 14 residues. The CDR3 bases are TGTGCCAGCAGCTTAGCCGAGAGCAATCAGCCCCAGCATTTT. Translating gives CASSLAESNQPQHF.